These T cell receptor beta chains were read from a single sample in a study of T cell responses to AZD1222 COVID-19 vaccine. Sequenced by immunoSEQ multiplex PCR; TCRdb stores in-frame clones only, minus some. The table has some 110,000 clones, roughly 93% seen once. This material consisted of peripheral blood, taken on day 0 of AZD1222 vaccination. These receptor sequences come from an adult in good health. The CDR3 runs from the conserved cysteine through the conserved F or W. A D gene is named only where the DNA matches it firmly. Clone size is given for some rows only: seen once, a few or many times, or a class if the clone is expanded.

d_gene,len,abundance,j_gene,v_gene,CDR3aa,CDR3nt
.,12,.,TRBJ2-7,TRBV14,CASSPIGYEQYF,TGTGCCAGCAGCCCGATAGGCTACGAGCAGTACTTC
TRBD1,15,once,TRBJ1-2,TRBV5-1,CASSSGTGVIRGYTF,TGCGCCAGCAGCTCCGGGACAGGGGTAATCCGAGGCTACACCTTC
.,14,.,TRBJ2-1,TRBV6-5,CASSFGRAYNEQFF,TGTGCCAGCAGTTTCGGCAGGGCCTACAATGAGCAGTTCTTC
.,14,.,TRBJ2-1,TRBV24-1,CATSDWTTGYEQFF,TGTGCCACCAGTGATTGGACCACGGGGTATGAGCAGTTCTTC
.,17,.,TRBJ2-3,TRBV5-4,CASSSEWAGPGTDTQYF,TGTGCCAGCAGCTCCGAATGGGCAGGGCCTGGTACAGATACGCAGTATTTT
.,14,.,TRBJ2-2,TRBV18,CASSPTSGTGELFF,TGTGCCAGCTCACCCACATCAGGGACCGGGGAGCTGTTTTTT
.,13,.,TRBJ1-4,TRBV29-1,CSVELQGNEKLFF,TGCAGCGTTGAACTACAGGGAAATGAAAAACTGTTTTTT
.,14,once,TRBJ1-6,TRBV6-5,CASSTLRDNSPLHF,TGTGCCAGCAGTACCTTGAGGGATAATTCACCCCTCCACTTT
.,12,.,TRBJ2-3,TRBV18,CASSPQQDTQYF,TGTGCCAGCTCACCCCAACAAGATACGCAGTATTTT
TRBD1,16,.,TRBJ2-7,TRBV6-6,CASSYGGQGAPREQYF,TGTGCCAGCAGTTACGGGGGACAGGGGGCCCCCCGTGAGCAGTACTTC
TRBD2,18,.,TRBJ2-7,TRBV7-9,CASSLGLEAGGSSYEQYF,TGTGCCAGCAGCTTAGGCCTTGAAGCGGGAGGGAGCTCCTACGAGCAGTACTTC
.,13,.,TRBJ2-5,TRBV28,CASSGQTQETQYF,TGTGCCAGCAGCGGACAGACCCAAGAGACCCAGTACTTC
.,17,.,TRBJ1-3,TRBV5-4,CASSLTQGRISGNTIYF,TGTGCCAGCAGCTTGACGCAGGGTCGAATCTCTGGAAACACCATATATTTT
TRBD2,18,.,TRBJ2-1,TRBV4-1,CASSQDLLKLAGVNEQFF,TGCGCCAGCAGCCAAGATCTTTTGAAACTAGCGGGAGTGAATGAGCAGTTCTTC
.,14,once,TRBJ1-5,TRBV7-9,CASSPSGTHQPQHF,TGTGCCAGCAGTCCAAGCGGGACACATCAGCCCCAGCATTTT
TRBD1,14,.,TRBJ1-2,TRBV30,CACNNRDRGRGYTF,TGTGCCTGTAACAACCGGGACAGGGGGCGAGGCTACACCTTC
.,15,.,TRBJ2-7,TRBV2,CASLSADRDFYEQYF,TGTGCCAGCCTTTCTGCGGACAGAGACTTCTACGAGCAGTACTTC
.,13,.,TRBJ1-5,TRBV6-5,CASDRLGNQPQHF,TGTGCCAGCGACCGGTTGGGCAATCAGCCCCAGCATTTT
TRBD1,14,.,TRBJ2-7,TRBV6-5,CASSYRGQGGEQYF,TGTGCCAGCAGTTACCGTGGACAGGGCGGCGAGCAGTACTTC
TRBD2,16,.,TRBJ2-1,TRBV9,CASSVEAGVGHNEQFF,TGTGCCAGCAGCGTAGAGGCGGGAGTAGGCCACAATGAGCAGTTCTTC
.,13,.,TRBJ2-7,TRBV15,CATSSYPAYEQYF,TGTGCCACCAGCAGTTACCCAGCCTACGAGCAGTACTTC
.,15,.,TRBJ1-1,TRBV11-2,CASSPSVLRNTEAFF,TGTGCCAGCAGCCCGTCGGTCTTGAGGAACACTGAAGCTTTCTTT
.,12,.,TRBJ2-7,TRBV6-6,CASSGGRDEQYF,TGTGCCAGCAGTGGGGGCAGGGACGAGCAGTACTTC
.,15,.,TRBJ1-4,TRBV5-4,CASSFRGETNEKLFF,TGTGCCAGCAGCTTCCGGGGGGAAACTAATGAAAAACTGTTTTTT
TRBD1,15,few,TRBJ1-1,TRBV27,CASKQGTLQNTEAFF,TGTGCCAGTAAACAGGGGACACTTCAGAACACTGAAGCTTTCTTT
.,14,.,TRBJ1-1,TRBV28,CASSLPRRNTEAFF,TGTGCCAGCAGTTTACCCCGGCGGAACACTGAAGCTTTCTTT
.,14,.,TRBJ2-1,TRBV7-2,CASSLSGAGNEQFF,TGTGCCAGCAGCTTATCAGGGGCCGGGAATGAGCAGTTCTTC
.,12,.,TRBJ1-6,TRBV12-3/TRBV12-4,CASSFRTSPLHF,TGTGCCAGCAGTTTCCGGACCTCACCCCTCCACTTT